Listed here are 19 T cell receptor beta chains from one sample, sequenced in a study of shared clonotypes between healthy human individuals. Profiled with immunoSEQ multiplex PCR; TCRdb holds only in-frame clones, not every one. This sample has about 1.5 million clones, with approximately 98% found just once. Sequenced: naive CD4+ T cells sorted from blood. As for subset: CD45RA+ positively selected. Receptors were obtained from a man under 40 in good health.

This chain's CDR3 is CASSPDRVIWGTNEKLFF. Here the CDR3 DNA reads TGTGCCAGCAGCCCCGACAGGGTTATCTGGGGAACTAATGAAAAACTGTTTTTT. V and J are TRBV7-8 and TRBJ1-4; 7 positions agree with TRBD1. The CDR3 consists of 18 residues. Germline V gene data show CDR1 as SGHVS and CDR2 as FQNEAQ. The V and J ends lost 5 bases and 1 base, in that order; junction bases with no gene match: 13.

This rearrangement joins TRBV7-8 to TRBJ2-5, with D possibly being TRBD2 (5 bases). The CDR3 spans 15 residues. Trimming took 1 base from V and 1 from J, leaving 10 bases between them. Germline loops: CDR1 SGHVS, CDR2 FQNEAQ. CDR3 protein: CASSLERAFQETQYF. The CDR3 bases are TGTGCCAGCAGCTTAGAGAGGGCGTTCCAAGAGACCCAGTACTTC.

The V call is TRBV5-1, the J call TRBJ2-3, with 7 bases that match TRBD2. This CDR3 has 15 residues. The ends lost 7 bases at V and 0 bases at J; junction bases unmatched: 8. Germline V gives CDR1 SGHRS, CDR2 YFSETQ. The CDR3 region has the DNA TGCGCCAGCGGTCAAGCGGGAACTAGCACAGATACGCAGTATTTT. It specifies CASGQAGTSTDTQYF.

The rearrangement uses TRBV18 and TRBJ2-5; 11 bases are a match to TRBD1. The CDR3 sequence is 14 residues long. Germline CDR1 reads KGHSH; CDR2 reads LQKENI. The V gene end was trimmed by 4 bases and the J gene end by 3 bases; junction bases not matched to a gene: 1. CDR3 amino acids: CASSRDRGEETQYF. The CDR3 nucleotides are TGTGCCAGCTCACGGGACAGGGGGGAAGAGACCCAGTACTTC.

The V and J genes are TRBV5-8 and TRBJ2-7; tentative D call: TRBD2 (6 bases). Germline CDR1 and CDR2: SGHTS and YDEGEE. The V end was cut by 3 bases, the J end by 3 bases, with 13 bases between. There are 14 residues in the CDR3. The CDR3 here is CASSSSGPYYEQYF. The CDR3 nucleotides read TGTGCCAGCAGCTCCAGCGGGCCCTACTACGAGCAGTACTTC.

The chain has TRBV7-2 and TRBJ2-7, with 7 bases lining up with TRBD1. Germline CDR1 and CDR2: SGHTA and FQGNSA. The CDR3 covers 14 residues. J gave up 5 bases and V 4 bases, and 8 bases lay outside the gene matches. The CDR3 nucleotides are TGTGCCAGCAGCTCGGACAGGTGGGATAACGAGCAGTACTTC. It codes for CASSSDRWDNEQYF.

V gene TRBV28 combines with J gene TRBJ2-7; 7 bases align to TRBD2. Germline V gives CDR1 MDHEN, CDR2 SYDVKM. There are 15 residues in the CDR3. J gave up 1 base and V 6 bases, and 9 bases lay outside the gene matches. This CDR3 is CASRLPGGPSYEQYF. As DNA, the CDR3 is TGTGCCAGCAGATTACCGGGAGGCCCATCCTACGAGCAGTACTTC.

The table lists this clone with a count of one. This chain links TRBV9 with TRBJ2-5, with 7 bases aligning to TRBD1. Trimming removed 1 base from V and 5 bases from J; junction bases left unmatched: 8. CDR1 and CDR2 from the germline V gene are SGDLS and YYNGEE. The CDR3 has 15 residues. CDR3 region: CASSVTPSRGETQYF. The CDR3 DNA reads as TGTGCCAGCAGCGTAACCCCTAGCAGGGGGGAGACCCAGTACTTC. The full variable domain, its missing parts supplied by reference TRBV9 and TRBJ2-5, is DSGVTQTPKHLITATGQRVTLRCSPRSGDLSVYWYQQSLDQGLQFLIQYYNGEERAKGNILERFSAQQFPDLHSELNLSSLELGDSALYFCASSVTPSRGETQYFGPGTRLLVL.

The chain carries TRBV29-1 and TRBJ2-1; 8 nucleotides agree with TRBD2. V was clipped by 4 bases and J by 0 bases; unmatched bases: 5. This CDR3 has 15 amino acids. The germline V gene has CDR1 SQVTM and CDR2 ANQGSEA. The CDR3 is CSVVEGTSSYNEQFF. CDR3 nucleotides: TGCAGCGTTGTGGAAGGGACTAGCTCCTACAATGAGCAGTTCTTC.

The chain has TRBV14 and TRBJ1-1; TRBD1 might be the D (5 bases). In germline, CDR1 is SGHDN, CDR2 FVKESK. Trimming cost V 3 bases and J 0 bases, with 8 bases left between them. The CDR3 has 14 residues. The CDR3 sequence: CASSHDRLNTEAFF. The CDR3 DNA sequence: TGTGCCAGCAGCCACGACAGACTGAACACTGAAGCTTTCTTT.

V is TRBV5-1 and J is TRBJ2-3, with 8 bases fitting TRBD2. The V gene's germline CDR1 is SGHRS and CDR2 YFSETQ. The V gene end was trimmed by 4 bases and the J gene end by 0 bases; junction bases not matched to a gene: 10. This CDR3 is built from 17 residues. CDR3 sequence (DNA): TGCGCCAGCAGCCTAAGAACTAGCGGCCCTAGCACAGATACGCAGTATTTT. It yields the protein CASSLRTSGPSTDTQYF. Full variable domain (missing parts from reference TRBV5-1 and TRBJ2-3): KAGVTQTPRYLIKTRGQQVTLSCSPISGHRSVSWYQQTPGQGLQFLFEYFSETQRNKGNFPGRFSGRQFSNSRSEMNVSTLELGDSALYLCASSLRTSGPSTDTQYFGPGTRLTVL.

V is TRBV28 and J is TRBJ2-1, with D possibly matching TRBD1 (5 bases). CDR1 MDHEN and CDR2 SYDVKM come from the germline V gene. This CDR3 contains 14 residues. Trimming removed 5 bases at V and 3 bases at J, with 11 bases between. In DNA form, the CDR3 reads TGTGCCAGCAGTGTGGTAGGGGTCTACAATGAGCAGTTCTTC. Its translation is CASSVVGVYNEQFF.

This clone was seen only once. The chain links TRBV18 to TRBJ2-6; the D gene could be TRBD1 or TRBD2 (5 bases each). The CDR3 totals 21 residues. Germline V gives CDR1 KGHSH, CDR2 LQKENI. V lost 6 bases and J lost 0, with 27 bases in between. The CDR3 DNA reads TGTGCCAGCTCCCCGAACCAGAGGGCCTCAGAGAGGGGCTCTGGGGCCAACGTCCTGACTTTC. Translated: CASSPNQRASERGSGANVLTF.

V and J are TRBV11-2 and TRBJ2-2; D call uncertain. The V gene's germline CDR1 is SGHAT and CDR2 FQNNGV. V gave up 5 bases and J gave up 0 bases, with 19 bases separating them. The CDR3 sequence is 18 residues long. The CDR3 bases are TGTGCCAGCAGCCTCCACGTCGGATGGCAGCCGAACACCGGGGAGCTGTTTTTT. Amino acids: CASSLHVGWQPNTGELFF.

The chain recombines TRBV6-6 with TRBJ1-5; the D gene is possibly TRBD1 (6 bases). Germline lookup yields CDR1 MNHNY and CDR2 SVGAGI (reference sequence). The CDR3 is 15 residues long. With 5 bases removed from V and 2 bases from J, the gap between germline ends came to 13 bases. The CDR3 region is CASSRDRSGNQPQHF. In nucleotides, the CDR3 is TGTGCCAGCAGTCGCGACAGGTCGGGCAATCAGCCCCAGCATTTT.

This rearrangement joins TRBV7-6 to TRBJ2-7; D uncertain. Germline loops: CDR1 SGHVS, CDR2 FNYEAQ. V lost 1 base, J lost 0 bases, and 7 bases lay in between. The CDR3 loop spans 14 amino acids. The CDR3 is CASSLGYGSYEQYF. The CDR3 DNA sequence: TGTGCCAGCAGCTTAGGGTACGGCTCCTACGAGCAGTACTTC.

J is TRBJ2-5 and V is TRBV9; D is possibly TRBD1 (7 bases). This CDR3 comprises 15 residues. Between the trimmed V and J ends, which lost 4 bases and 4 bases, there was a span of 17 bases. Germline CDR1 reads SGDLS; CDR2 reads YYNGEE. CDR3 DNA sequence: TGTGCCAGCAGCCAGGGGGGTTTCGGTCGAGAGACCCAGTACTTC. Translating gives CASSQGGFGRETQYF.

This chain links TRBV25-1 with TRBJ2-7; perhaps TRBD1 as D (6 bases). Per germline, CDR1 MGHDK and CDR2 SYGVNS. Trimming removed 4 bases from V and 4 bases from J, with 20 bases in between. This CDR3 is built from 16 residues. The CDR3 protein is CASSGSSGARGYEQYF. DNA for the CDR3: TGTGCCAGCAGTGGATCCTCAGGGGCCCGGGGATACGAGCAGTACTTC.

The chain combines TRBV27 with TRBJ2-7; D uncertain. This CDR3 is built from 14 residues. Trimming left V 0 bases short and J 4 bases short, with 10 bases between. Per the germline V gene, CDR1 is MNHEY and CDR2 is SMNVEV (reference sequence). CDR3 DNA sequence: TGTGCCAGCAGTTTATCCACAGACCTATACGAGCAGTACTTC. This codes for CASSLSTDLYEQYF.